Included here is one T cell receptor (beta chain) sequence, with context. Its matching antigen is unknown. The data were obtained in a study of CD8 T cells in Susac syndrome. Trimming cost V 4 bases and J 1 base, with 13 bases left between them. The length of the CDR3 is 15 residues. The germline gives CDR1 MGHRA, CDR2 YSYEKL. Random hexamers were used to reverse transcribe an amount of roughly 0.5 to 1 ug RNA. TCRdb called the immunoSEQ multiplex PCR reads again in MiXCR, with one record for every CDR3 protein. This table holds a few hundred thousand distinct CDR3 sequences, about 94% found once. Study results and caveats: That the number of individuals in its TCR sequencing and HLA analysis was relatively small was acknowledged by the study.

Sequencing of TCR beta drew on CD8+ and CD4+ T cells from blood. While CD8+ and CD4+ T cells were isolated negatively, TEMRA cells were enriched by FACS. The V gene is TRBV4-1, the J gene TRBJ1-2; perhaps TRBD1 as D (5 bases). The sequencing input was CD8+ T cells from PBMCs. This receptor was identified in a human donor with multiple sclerosis. CDR3 nucleotide sequence: TGCGCCAGCAGCCCGACGCAGGGCCGTAACTATGGCTACACCTTC. Protein product: CASSPTQGRNYGYTF.